This TCR beta chain was found in a study of CD8 T cells in Susac syndrome. In the study overall: Patients with Susac syndrome were, at the time of blood collection, therapy-naive, maintained on corticosteroids, or maintained on intravenous immunoglobulin alone. Study-level results: In TEMRA cells and active patients, CD8+ clonal expansion in Susac reached its peak.

The RNA, roughly 0.45 to 1 ug, was put through reverse transcription using random hexamers. TCRdb used MiXCR to reprocess the immunoSEQ multiplex PCR reads, holding one entry per CDR3 protein. In the table there are 75,000 to 80,000 distinct CDR3 sequences, 94% of which are singletons. Germline CDR1 reads MNHNS; CDR2 reads SASEGT. The length of the CDR3 is 17 residues. With regard to this clonotype: The target antigen is unknown. One end of the junction is discordant with germline, which a read error may explain.

The receptor's source is a human donor with Susac syndrome. The sequencing input was CD8+ T cells from PBMCs. This chain links TRBV6-1 with TRBJ2-6; a possible D gene is TRBD2 (6 bases). CDR3 nucleotides: TGTGCCAGCAGCGAAGGGAAGGGAGGCTCTGGGGCCAACGTCCTGACTTTC. Encoded protein: CASSEGKGGSGANVLTF.